The 28 T cell receptor beta chains reported below all come from one sample, sequenced in a study of T-cell reconstitution after alpha-beta-depleted transplantation in children. For TCRbeta, the library was prepared with unique molecular identifiers. Each CDR3 protein gets one entry after TCRdb re-called the PCR reads with MiXCR. Of about 510,000 distinct CDR3 sequences listed, approximately 10% are singletons. Sample: PBMCs, mostly from graft donor cells, taken 180 days after TCRalphabeta/CD19-depleted stem cell transplant. The receptors derive from a female patient aged 2-9 years who had a stem cell transplant for aplastic anemia, so the T cells may come from the graft donor.

This clonotype was recorded a few times. V and J are TRBV24-1 and TRBJ2-1, with D possibly being TRBD2 (5 bases). This CDR3 has 14 residues. Germline V gene sequence: CDR1 KGHDR, CDR2 SFDVKD. The V end lost 1 base, the J end lost 6 bases, and 9 bases lay between the germline ends. CDR3 in amino acids: CATSDFQRGNEQFF. DNA for the CDR3: TGTGCCACCAGTGATTTTCAACGGGGCAATGAGCAGTTCTTC.

This clonotype has a count of ten or more. J is TRBJ2-7 and V is TRBV20-1; 12 nucleotides agree with TRBD2. This CDR3 is 17 amino acids long. Germline V gene lookup returns CDR1 DFQATT and CDR2 SNEGSKA (reference sequence). V lost 2 bases to trimming and J lost 2 bases; unmatched junction nucleotides: 10. Written as DNA, the CDR3 is TGCAGTGCTAGAATAGGTATGACTAGCGGGAGCACCTACGAGCAGTACTTC. It yields the protein CSARIGMTSGSTYEQYF.

This chain connects TRBV20-1 to TRBJ2-1; D unresolved. Germline CDR1 and CDR2: DFQATT and SNEGSKA (reference sequence). Trimming cost V 0 bases and J 1 base, with 10 bases left between them. This CDR3 comprises 15 residues. CDR3 protein: CSARDAAASYNEQFF. In nucleotides, the CDR3 is TGCAGTGCTAGAGATGCAGCCGCTTCCTACAATGAGCAGTTCTTC.

The chain's CDR3 is CASSFSSGISYNEQFF. The CDR3 DNA reads as TGCGCCAGCAGCTTCTCTAGCGGGATTTCCTACAATGAGCAGTTCTTC. This sequence joins TRBV5-1 and TRBJ2-1; 9 bases are shared with TRBD2. Per the germline V gene, CDR1 is SGHRS and CDR2 is YFSETQ. This CDR3 region has 16 residues. Germline trimming cut 2 bases from V and 1 base from J; bases unmatched to any gene: 4. Full variable domain (missing parts from reference TRBV5-1 and TRBJ2-1): KAGVTQTPRYLIKTRGQQVTLSCSPISGHRSVSWYQQTPGQGLQFLFEYFSETQRNKGNFPGRFSGRQFSNSRSEMNVSTLELGDSALYLCASSFSSGISYNEQFFGPGTRLTVL.

V gene TRBV24-1 combines with J gene TRBJ2-5; the D gene is possibly TRBD2 (6 bases). Trimming shortened V by 5 bases and J by 2 bases, and 17 bases separated the two germline ends. There are 16 residues in the CDR3. In germline, CDR1 is KGHDR, CDR2 SFDVKD. CDR3 nucleotide sequence: TGTGCCACCAGTGGAGGGGTAGCGGTACATCAAGAGACCCAGTACTTC. It is translated as CATSGGVAVHQETQYF.

At least ten counts were recorded for this clonotype. The chain combines TRBV12-3 or TRBV12-4 with TRBJ2-1; D is unclear. This CDR3 contains 11 residues. V lost 7 bases and J lost 3, with 4 bases in between. In DNA, the CDR3 is TGTGCCAGCACCTACTACAATGAGCAGTTCTTC. Its protein product is CASTYYNEQFF.

The rearrangement links TRBV10-3 to TRBJ2-1; a possible D gene is TRBD1 (7 bases). Per the germline V gene, CDR1 is ENHRY and CDR2 is SYGVKD. V was pared by 7 bases and J by 0 bases, with 19 bases between. CDR3 length: 17 amino acids. The CDR3 coding sequence is TGTGCCATCAAAGACCGGCAGGGGGGCGGCTCCTACAATGAGCAGTTCTTC. It codes for CAIKDRQGGGSYNEQFF.

This clonotype occurred a few times. The chain couples TRBV12-3 or TRBV12-4 to TRBJ2-1, with 8 bases aligning to TRBD2. V dropped 0 bases and J dropped 5; count of bases not matched to a gene: 15. The CDR3 sequence is 19 residues long. The CDR3 coding sequence is TGTGCCAGCAGTTTAGCGCTGGCGGGAGGAAGGGCCCAAGACAATGAGCAGTTCTTC. Its translation: CASSLALAGGRAQDNEQFF.

In the case of this clonotype: A much bigger clone sits one base away, suggesting this may be a read error. J is TRBJ2-4 and V is TRBV5-1; the D gene is possibly TRBD2 (6 bases). CDR1 is SGHRS and CDR2 is YFSETQ in the germline V gene. The CDR3 totals 18 residues. The CDR3 bases are TGCGCCAGCAGCTTGGAACCCTCGGACTACCCCTCGAAAAACAGTCAGTACTTC. Encoded protein: CASSLEPSDYPSKNSQYF. The variable domain in full, completed from reference TRBV5-1 and TRBJ2-4, reads KAGVTQTPRYLIKTRGQQVTLSCSPISGHRSVSWYQQTPGQGLQFLFEYFSETQRNKGNFPGRFSGRQFSNSRSEMNVSTLELGDSALYLCASSLEPSDYPSKNSQYFGAGTRLSVL.

The chain recombines TRBV4-3 with TRBJ2-7; 9 nucleotides match TRBD2. V gave up 5 bases and J gave up 2 bases; unmatched junction bases: 10. In germline, CDR1 is LGHNA, CDR2 YSLEER. This CDR3 contains 16 residues. The CDR3 sequence: CASSDLTSGRPYEQYF. CDR3 DNA sequence: TGCGCCAGCAGCGATTTAACTAGCGGGCGCCCCTACGAGCAGTACTTC.

This clonotype was observed at least ten times. This chain links TRBV4-3 with TRBJ2-2, with 10 bases fitting TRBD1. The CDR3 length is 17 residues. Germline CDR1 is LGHNA and CDR2 is YSLEER. J gave up 1 base and V 0 bases, and 2 bases lay outside the gene matches. The CDR3 protein is CASSQEDRGRNTGELFF. The CDR3 bases are TGCGCCAGCAGCCAAGAGGACAGGGGGAGGAACACCGGGGAGCTGTTTTTT.

This clonotype came up many times. The rearrangement links TRBV7-8 to TRBJ2-2; D gene unclear. In germline, CDR1 is SGHVS, CDR2 FQNEAQ. This CDR3 spans 14 amino acids. V lost 1 base and J 8 bases, leaving 11 bases between the germline ends. The DNA for the CDR3 is TGTGCCAGCAGCTTAGGGTTGCTCGAAGGGGAGCTGTTTTTT. It yields the protein CASSLGLLEGELFF.

The sample holds many counts of this clonotype. V gene TRBV7-9 combines with J gene TRBJ1-3; D is unclear. V shed 4 bases and J shed 0 bases, with 13 bases lying between them. Germline CDR1 is SEHNR and CDR2 is FQNEAQ (reference sequence). The CDR3 has 16 residues. CDR3 in DNA: TGTGCCAGCAGCTCAGACGCGGGGTTCTCTGGAAACACCATATATTTT. It codes for CASSSDAGFSGNTIYF.

This clonotype was recorded many times. The chain carries TRBV29-1 and TRBJ1-1, with D uncertain. The CDR3 runs to 12 residues. Germline assignment: CDR1 SQVTM and CDR2 ANQGSEA. Trimming took 5 bases from V and 4 from J, leaving 11 bases between them. CDR3 loop: CSVPTLATEAFF. The CDR3 DNA reads TGCAGCGTTCCGACACTGGCCACTGAAGCTTTCTTT.

V is TRBV5-1 and J is TRBJ2-1; possibly TRBD1 or TRBD2 for D (5 bases each). V lost 5 bases and J lost 2, with 26 bases in between. Germline assignment: CDR1 SGHRS and CDR2 YFSETQ. The CDR3 runs to 19 residues. The chain's CDR3 is CASRGVAVGVADPYNEQFF. The CDR3 nucleotides read TGCGCCAGCAGGGGGGTTGCGGTAGGAGTAGCTGATCCCTACAATGAGCAGTTCTTC.

V usage is TRBV27 and J usage is TRBJ1-5; D is uncertain. Trimming took 2 bases from V and 0 from J, leaving 2 bases between them. CDR1 is MNHEY and CDR2 is SMNVEV in the germline V gene (reference sequence). This CDR3 is built from 13 residues. CDR3 residues: CASSLISNQPQHF. For the CDR3, the DNA is TGTGCCAGCAGTTTAATTAGCAATCAGCCCCAGCATTTT.

The V gene is TRBV7-3, the J gene TRBJ2-7; possibly TRBD2 for D (5 bases). The ends were cut back, 5 bases at V and 3 bases at J, with 20 bases in the middle. From germline, CDR1 is SGHTA and CDR2 FQGTGA. CDR3 size: 16 residues. As DNA, the CDR3 is TGTGCCAGCAGCCCGGCCCCGCGACTAACCTTCTACGAGCAGTACTTC. It encodes CASSPAPRLTFYEQYF.

The chain carries TRBV6-1 and TRBJ2-3; D possibly matches TRBD1 or TRBD2 (6 bases each). Germline V gene sequence: CDR1 MNHNS, CDR2 SASEGT. Trimming cost V 6 bases and J 2 bases, with 18 bases left between them. CDR3 length equals 16 residues. The CDR3 coding sequence is TGTGCCAGCAGCTCCCGACTACCGGGGGCCACAGATACGCAGTATTTT. Protein product: CASSSRLPGATDTQYF.

This clonotype showed up many times. The rearrangement uses TRBV7-8 and TRBJ2-1; TRBD2 matches at 9 bases. The CDR3 has 15 residues. J lost 8 bases, V lost 6 bases, and 11 bases had no gene match. CDR1 is SGHVS, CDR2 FQNEAQ, per germline. The CDR3: CASSTGGRAVDEQFF. The CDR3 DNA reads TGTGCCAGCAGTACGGGCGGGAGGGCCGTGGATGAGCAGTTCTTC.

The rearrangement joins TRBV27 to TRBJ2-7; D is unresolved. V was shortened by 0 bases and J by 6 bases, with 12 bases between the two germline ends. CDR3 length: 14 amino acids. The germline V gene has CDR1 MNHEY and CDR2 SMNVEV (reference sequence). The CDR3 region has the DNA TGTGCCAGCAGTTTATCGCGATTAGCTGGCGAGCAGTACTTC. Protein: CASSLSRLAGEQYF.

In this sample, this clonotype turned up a few times. The chain recombines TRBV5-1 with TRBJ2-7; tentatively, D is TRBD1 or TRBD2 (5 bases each). The CDR3 has 17 residues. The germline CDR1 and CDR2 sequences are SGHRS and YFSETQ. With 9 bases removed from V and 0 bases from J, the gap between germline ends came to 25 bases. The CDR3 DNA reads TGCGCCACTCCACGAGCCCCGGGACGGGGATACTCCTACGAGCAGTACGTC. This encodes CATPRAPGRGYSYEQYV.

This clonotype was observed a few times. The rearrangement joins TRBV6-5 to TRBJ2-5; 10 nucleotides align to TRBD1. Germline CDR1 and CDR2: MNHEY and SVGAGI. The CDR3 loop spans 16 amino acids. J lost 2 bases, V lost 0 bases, and 3 bases had no gene match. Here the CDR3 DNA reads TGTGCCAGCAGTTACTCGATGGACAGGGGGCAAGAGACCCAGTACTTC. Translated: CASSYSMDRGQETQYF.

This clonotype was found many times. The V gene is TRBV29-1, the J gene TRBJ2-7; D assignment may be TRBD1 or TRBD2 (5 bases each). The CDR3 is 13 residues long. V was cut by 6 bases and J by 2 bases, with 14 bases left in between. Per the germline V gene, CDR1 is SQVTM and CDR2 is ANQGSEA. CDR3 nucleotide sequence: TGCAGCGTCACCGGGACCCACCCCTACGAGCAGTACTTC. Its protein is CSVTGTHPYEQYF.

This clonotype has a count of ten or more. The chain has TRBV3-1 and TRBJ1-2, with D uncertain. The V gene's germline CDR1 is LGHDT and CDR2 YNNKEL (reference sequence). Trimming stripped 6 bases from V and 2 bases from J, with 13 bases between. The CDR3 spans 14 residues. CDR3 region: CASRRSDVNYGYTF. DNA for the CDR3: TGTGCCAGCAGGCGGTCGGACGTAAACTATGGCTACACCTTC.

The rearrangement links TRBV6-2 or TRBV6-3 to TRBJ2-3, with D unclear. Trimming removed 7 bases from V and 8 bases from J, with 16 bases in between. This CDR3 is 13 amino acids long. The germline CDR1 and CDR2 sequences are MNHEY and SVGEGT. The CDR3 DNA reads TGTGCCAGCACCCCCCGGCCGAGAGGTACGCAGTATTTT. Its translation: CASTPRPRGTQYF.

In this sample, this clonotype turned up many times. V and J are TRBV7-8 and TRBJ1-1; D perhaps matches TRBD1 (5 bases). The CDR3 runs 14 residues. Germline CDR1 and CDR2: SGHVS and FQNEAQ. V was clipped by 2 bases and J by 3 bases, with 10 bases between them. In DNA form, the CDR3 reads TGTGCCAGCAGCTTACGGGGGTGGGACACTGAAGCTTTCTTT. Protein: CASSLRGWDTEAFF.

This clonotype turned up a few times. The V and J genes are TRBV7-8 and TRBJ2-7; tentatively, D is TRBD2 (6 bases). V lost 1 base and J lost 3, with 13 bases in between. Germline V gene lookup returns CDR1 SGHVS and CDR2 FQNEAQ. The CDR3 length is 15 residues. The CDR3, as DNA: TGTGCCAGCAGCTTAGTTTTCCGGGGGATCTACGAGCAGTACTTC. It is translated as CASSLVFRGIYEQYF. Filled out from reference TRBV7-8 and TRBJ2-7, the complete variable domain reads GAGVSQSPRYKVAKRGQDVALRCDPISGHVSLFWYQQALGQGPEFLTYFQNEAQLDKSGLPSDRFFAERPEGSVSTLKIQRTQQEDSAVYLCASSLVFRGIYEQYFGPGTRLTVT.

A few counts support this clonotype. The chain couples TRBV3-1 to TRBJ2-1, with D perhaps TRBD2 (6 bases). CDR1 LGHDT and CDR2 YNNKEL come from the germline V gene (reference sequence). The CDR3 is made up of 15 amino acids. V was clipped by 2 bases and J by 7 bases, with 15 bases between them. The DNA of the CDR3 is TGTGCCAGCAGCCAACGGGGCAGGGCGGGAAATGAGCAGTTCTTC. Translating gives CASSQRGRAGNEQFF.